The 17 T cell receptor beta chains presented below share a single source sample, sequenced in a study of T cell responses to AZD1222 COVID-19 vaccine. Here immunoSEQ multiplex PCR was the method, and the copy in TCRdb shows in-frame clones only, minus some. The sample includes around 130,000 clones, 87% of them seen just once. The input for sequencing was peripheral blood, taken on day 0 of AZD1222 vaccination. Every receptor here comes from an adult in good health.

This chain joins TRBV6-5 and TRBJ2-1, with 7 positions matching TRBD1. Germline V gene lookup returns CDR1 MNHEY and CDR2 SVGAGI. Germline trimming cut 6 bases from V and 6 bases from J; bases unmatched to any gene: 5. The CDR3 has 13 amino acids. CDR3 nucleotide sequence: TGTGCCAGCAGGAGGACAGGTGGCAATGAGCAGTTCTTC. Protein product: CASRRTGGNEQFF.

The chain recombines TRBV2 with TRBJ1-1; D gene unclear. The germline V gene encodes CDR1 SNHLY and CDR2 FYNNEI. This CDR3 has 13 residues. Trimming removed 6 bases from V and 4 bases from J, with 12 bases in between. CDR3 DNA: TGTGCCAGCAGATATACCGCCGCCACTGAAGCTTTCTTT. Its translation: CASRYTAATEAFF.

CDR3 in DNA: TGCAGTGCTAGTCGGGGACAGTATTCCTACGAGCAGTACTTC. Residues: CSASRGQYSYEQYF. The gene calls are TRBV20-1 and TRBJ2-7, with 7 bases that match TRBD1. The germline CDR1 and CDR2 sequences are DFQATT and SNEGSKA (reference sequence). The length of the CDR3 is 14 residues. V was clipped by 3 bases and J by 1 base; unmatched bases: 6.

V and J are TRBV18 and TRBJ1-5; D gene ambiguous. Trimming left V 0 bases short and J 6 bases short, with 9 bases between. This CDR3 comprises 14 residues. Looked up from germline, CDR1 is KGHSH and CDR2 is LQKENI. The DNA of the CDR3 is TGTGCCAGCTCACCACCGGCGTCGGGTCAGCCCCAGCATTTT. Translated, it gives CASSPPASGQPQHF.

The rearrangement uses TRBV27 and TRBJ1-1; 7 bases fit TRBD1. Germline V lookup: CDR1 MNHEY, CDR2 SMNVEV (reference sequence). V was pared by 5 bases and J by 0 bases, with 3 bases of the junction left unmatched. This CDR3 region has 14 residues. The CDR3 region is CASSPTGLNTEAFF. The CDR3, as DNA: TGTGCCAGCAGTCCGACAGGGCTGAACACTGAAGCTTTCTTT.

There are a few counts of this clone. The genes are TRBV24-1 and TRBJ2-7; 8 positions match TRBD2. Germline V gene lookup returns CDR1 KGHDR and CDR2 SFDVKD. The CDR3 has 15 amino acids. V was clipped by 4 bases and J by 3 bases; unmatched bases: 7. The CDR3 DNA reads TGTGCCACCAGTGACCCCTCGCGGGGGGACTACGAGCAGTACTTC. Its protein product is CATSDPSRGDYEQYF.

This chain joins TRBV21-1 and TRBJ1-1; TRBD1 was called by the table and not checked on the DNA. TRBV21-1 is a pseudogene. CDR3 length: 14 residues. The CDR3 is CASSKRQKNTEAFF. CDR3 DNA sequence: TGTGCCAGCAGCAAAAGACAAAAGAACACTGAAGCTTTCTTT.

This clone was observed a handful of times. The genes are TRBV7-2 and TRBJ1-6; D gene unclear. Trimming stripped 11 bases from V and 0 bases from J, with 14 bases between. Germline-derived CDR1 and CDR2 are SGHTA and FQGNSA. The CDR3 covers 15 residues. The CDR3 loop is CASNSQFSYNSPLHF. CDR3 sequence (DNA): TGTGCCTCAAACTCCCAGTTCTCCTATAATTCACCCCTCCACTTT.

The rearrangement uses TRBV4-1 and TRBJ2-5; D is unclear. The germline gives CDR1 MGHRA, CDR2 YSYEKL. V lost 1 base to trimming and J lost 4 bases, with 7 bases between them. The CDR3 is made up of 13 amino acids. CDR3 region: CASSQGGRETQYF. CDR3 nucleotide sequence: TGCGCCAGCAGCCAAGGTGGGCGAGAGACCCAGTACTTC.

This chain links TRBV4-1 with TRBJ1-1; D is unresolved. The CDR3 has 13 residues. Per the germline V gene, CDR1 is MGHRA and CDR2 is YSYEKL. V gave up 1 base and J gave up 1 base, with 4 bases separating them. The CDR3 region has the DNA TGCGCCAGCAGCCAAGGGGGGAACACTGAAGCTTTCTTT. Translated: CASSQGGNTEAFF.

The V gene is TRBV9, the J gene TRBJ1-6; D uncertain. Germline V lookup: CDR1 SGDLS, CDR2 YYNGEE. V lost 5 bases and J 7 bases, leaving 10 bases between the germline ends. The CDR3 extends over 13 amino acids. This CDR3 reads CASRENPNSPLHF. CDR3 bases: TGTGCCAGCAGGGAGAACCCCAATTCACCCCTCCACTTT. Using reference TRBV9 and TRBJ1-6 for the parts outside the CDR3, the full variable domain is DSGVTQTPKHLITATGQRVTLRCSPRSGDLSVYWYQQSLDQGLQFLIQYYNGEERAKGNILERFSAQQFPDLHSELNLSSLELGDSALYFCASRENPNSPLHFGNGTRLTVT.

This chain connects TRBV4-3 to TRBJ2-7, with 8 bases aligning to TRBD1. The V segment lost 3 bases and the J segment 5 bases; nucleotides outside the gene matches: 6. The CDR3 loop spans 14 amino acids. CDR1 is LGHNA, CDR2 YSLEER, per germline. As DNA, the CDR3 is TGCGCCAGCAGCCATGGGACAGGAACTAACGAGCAGTACTTC. Translated, it gives CASSHGTGTNEQYF.

The V call is TRBV9, the J call TRBJ2-3, with D maybe TRBD2 (5 bases). Germline lookup yields CDR1 SGDLS and CDR2 YYNGEE. V gave up 7 bases and J gave up 1 base, with 16 bases separating them. The CDR3 is made up of 15 amino acids. CDR3 coding DNA: TGTGCCAGCGGCCGGCTGGGGAGTGGCACAGATACGCAGTATTTT. This sequence encodes CASGRLGSGTDTQYF.

In nucleotides, the CDR3 is TGTGCCAGCAGCTTAGCCCTCCTCAGGGGCTCTGGGGCCAACGTCCTGACTTTC. This translates into CASSLALLRGSGANVLTF. The gene calls are TRBV7-6 and TRBJ2-6; perhaps TRBD1 as D (6 bases). V was pared by 0 bases and J by 0 bases, with 12 bases between. The CDR3 is 18 amino acids. The germline V gene has CDR1 SGHVS and CDR2 FNYEAQ.

This chain's CDR3 is CASSQWGGDTQYF. The CDR3 bases are TGTGCCAGCAGCCAATGGGGGGGGGATACGCAGTATTTT. The chain carries TRBV3-1 (or the pseudogene TRBV3-2) and TRBJ2-3; 7 bases are shared with TRBD2. The CDR3 spans 13 residues. Germline CDR1 is LGHDT and CDR2 is YNNKEL (reference sequence). The junction had 2 bases not matched to a gene; V was cut back by 2 bases and J by 6 bases.

The V call is TRBV19, the J call TRBJ1-2, with D tentatively TRBD1 (6 bases). V was cut by 3 bases and J by 4 bases, with 9 bases left in between. In germline, CDR1 is LNHDA, CDR2 SQIVND (reference sequence). This CDR3 is built from 13 residues. CDR3 nucleotide sequence: TGTGCCAGTAGTATCGACAGGATCTATGGCTACACCTTC. Translating it yields CASSIDRIYGYTF. Complete variable domain (other parts from reference TRBV19 and TRBJ1-2): DGGITQSPKYLFRKEGQNVTLSCEQNLNHDAMYWYRQDPGQGLRLIYYSQIVNDFQKGDIAEGYSVSREKKESFPLTVTSAQKNPTAFYLCASSIDRIYGYTFGSGTRLTVV.

This clone was detected once. The rearrangement links TRBV4-1 to TRBJ1-1; 9 nucleotides agree with TRBD1. CDR3 length: 15 amino acids. The V segment lost 1 base and the J segment 5 bases; nucleotides outside the gene matches: 5. Germline CDR1 MGHRA, CDR2 YSYEKL. The CDR3 protein is CASSQVGQGYTEAFF. The CDR3 coding sequence is TGCGCCAGCAGCCAAGTGGGACAGGGATATACTGAAGCTTTCTTT.